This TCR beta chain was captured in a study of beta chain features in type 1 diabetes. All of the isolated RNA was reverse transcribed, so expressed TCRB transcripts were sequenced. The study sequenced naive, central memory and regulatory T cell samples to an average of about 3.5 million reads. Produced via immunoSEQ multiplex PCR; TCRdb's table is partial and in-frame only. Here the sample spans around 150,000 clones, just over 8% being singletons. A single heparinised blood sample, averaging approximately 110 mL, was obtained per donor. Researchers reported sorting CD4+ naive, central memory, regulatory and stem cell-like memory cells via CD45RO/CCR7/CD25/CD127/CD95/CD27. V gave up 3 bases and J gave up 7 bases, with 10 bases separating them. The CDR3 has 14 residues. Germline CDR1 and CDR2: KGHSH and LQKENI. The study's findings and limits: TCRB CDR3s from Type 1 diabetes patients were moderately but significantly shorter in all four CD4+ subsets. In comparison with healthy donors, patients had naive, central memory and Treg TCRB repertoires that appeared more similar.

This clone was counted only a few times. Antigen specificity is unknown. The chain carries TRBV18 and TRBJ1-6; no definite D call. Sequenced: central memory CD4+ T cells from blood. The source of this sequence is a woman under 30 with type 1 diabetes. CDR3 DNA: TGTGCCAGCTCACCGAGTTCGGGGAATTCACCCCTCCACTTT. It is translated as CASSPSSGNSPLHF.